This T cell receptor beta chain was recovered during a study of shared clonotypes between healthy human individuals. Study information: Per-donor plates numbered three CD4 naive, three CD4 memory, two CD8 naive and one CD8 memory.

Findings and limits, study-wide: Some clonotypes were shared by all four sorted-subset donors, while others were not shared. The non-shared ones had lower generation probabilities than the shared ones.

Replicate PCRs run on sorted subsets employed approximately 0.2 ug DNA, approximately 30,000 T cell genomes. The method was immunoSEQ multiplex PCR; TCRdb's version includes in-frame clones alone and lacks a portion of them. This table holds 1 million to 1.3 million clones, 78% found once. On this clone itself: Its antigen is not known.

The sequence derives from a man aged 18 to 30 in good health. Some clones in this sample may be carry-over from other donors' samples. Sequenced input: memory CD4+ T cells from PBMCs. Subset defined: CD45RA-negative fraction.

The CDR3 nucleotides are TGTGCCAGCAGCCCCCGGGGGAGGTACCACACAGATACGCAGTATTTT. Encoded protein: CASSPRGRYHTDTQYF. The chain joins TRBV11-2 to TRBJ2-3, with TRBD2 as a possible D gene (6 bases). Germline assignment: CDR1 SGHAT and CDR2 FQNNGV. There are 16 residues in the CDR3. Deletions cut 5 bases from V and 2 bases from J, with 17 bases between.